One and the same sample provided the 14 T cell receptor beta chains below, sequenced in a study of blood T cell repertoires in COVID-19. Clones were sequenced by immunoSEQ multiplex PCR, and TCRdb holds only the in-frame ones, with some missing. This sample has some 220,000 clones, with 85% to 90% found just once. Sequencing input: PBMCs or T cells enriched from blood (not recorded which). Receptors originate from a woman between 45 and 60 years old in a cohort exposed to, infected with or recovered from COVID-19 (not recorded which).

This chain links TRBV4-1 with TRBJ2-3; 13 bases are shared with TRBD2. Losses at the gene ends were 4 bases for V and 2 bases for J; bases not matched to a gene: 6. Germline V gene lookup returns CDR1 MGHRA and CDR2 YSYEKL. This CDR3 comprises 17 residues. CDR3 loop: CASSLLTSGGYTDTQYF. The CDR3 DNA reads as TGCGCCAGCAGCCTCCTGACTAGCGGGGGGTACACAGATACGCAGTATTTT.

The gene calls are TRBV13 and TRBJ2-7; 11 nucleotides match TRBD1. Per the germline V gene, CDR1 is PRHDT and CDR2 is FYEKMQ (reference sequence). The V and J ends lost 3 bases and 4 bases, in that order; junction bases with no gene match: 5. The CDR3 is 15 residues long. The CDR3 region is CASSLDRGLGYEQYF. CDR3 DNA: TGTGCCAGCAGCTTGGACAGGGGGCTCGGGTACGAGCAGTACTTC.

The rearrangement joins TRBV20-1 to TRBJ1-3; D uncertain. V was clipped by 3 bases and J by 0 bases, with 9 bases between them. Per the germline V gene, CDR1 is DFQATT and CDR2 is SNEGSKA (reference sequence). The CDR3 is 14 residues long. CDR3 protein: CSASVRSSGNTIYF. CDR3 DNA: TGCAGTGCTAGTGTGAGAAGCTCTGGAAACACCATATATTTT.

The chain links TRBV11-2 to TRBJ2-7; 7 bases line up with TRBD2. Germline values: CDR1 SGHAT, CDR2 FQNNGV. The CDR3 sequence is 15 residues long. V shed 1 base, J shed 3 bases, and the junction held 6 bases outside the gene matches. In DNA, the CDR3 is TGTGCCAGCAGCTTAGTGGGGGGGGGATACTACGAGCAGTACTTC. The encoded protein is CASSLVGGGYYEQYF.

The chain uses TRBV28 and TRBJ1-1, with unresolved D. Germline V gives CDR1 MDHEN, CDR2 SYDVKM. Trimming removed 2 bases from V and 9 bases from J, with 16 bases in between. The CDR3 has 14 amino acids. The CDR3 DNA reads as TGTGCCAGCAGTTTAGGAGACGGAGTACCAAAAGCTTTCTTT. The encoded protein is CASSLGDGVPKAFF.

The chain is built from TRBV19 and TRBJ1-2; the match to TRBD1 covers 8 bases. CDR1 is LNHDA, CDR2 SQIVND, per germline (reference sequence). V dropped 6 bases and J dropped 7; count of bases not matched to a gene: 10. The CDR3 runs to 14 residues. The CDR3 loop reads CASRSPDRAGGYTF. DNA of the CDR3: TGTGCCAGTAGATCCCCGGACAGGGCGGGTGGCTACACCTTC.

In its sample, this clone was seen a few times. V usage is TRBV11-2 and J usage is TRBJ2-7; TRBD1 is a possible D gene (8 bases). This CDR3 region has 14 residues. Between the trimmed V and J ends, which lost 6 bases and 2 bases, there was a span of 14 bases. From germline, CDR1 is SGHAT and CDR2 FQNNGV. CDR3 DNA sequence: TGTGCCAGCAGGAGCACAGGGGGGGCCTACGAGCAGTACTTC. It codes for CASRSTGGAYEQYF.

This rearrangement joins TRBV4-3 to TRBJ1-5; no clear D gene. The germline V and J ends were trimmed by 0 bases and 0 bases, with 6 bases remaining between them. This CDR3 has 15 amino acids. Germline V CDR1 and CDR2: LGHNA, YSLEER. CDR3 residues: CASSQDHSSNQPQHF. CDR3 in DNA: TGCGCCAGCAGCCAAGACCACAGTAGCAATCAGCCCCAGCATTTT.

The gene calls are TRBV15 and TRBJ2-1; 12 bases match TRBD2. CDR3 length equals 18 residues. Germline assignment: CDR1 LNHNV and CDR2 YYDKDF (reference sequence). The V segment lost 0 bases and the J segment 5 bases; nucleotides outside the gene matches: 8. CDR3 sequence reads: CATSRDGTSGYRDNEQFF. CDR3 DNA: TGTGCCACCAGCAGAGATGGGACTAGCGGGTACCGAGACAATGAGCAGTTCTTC.

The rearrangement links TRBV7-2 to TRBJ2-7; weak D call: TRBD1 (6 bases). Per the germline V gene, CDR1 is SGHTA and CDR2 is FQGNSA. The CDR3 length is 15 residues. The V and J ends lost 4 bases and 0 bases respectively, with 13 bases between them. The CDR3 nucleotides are TGTGCCAGCAGCTCAGAGGGACACCCCTCCTACGAGCAGTACTTC. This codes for CASSSEGHPSYEQYF.

This CDR3 reads CASSEARGDQPQHF. The CDR3, as DNA: TGTGCCAGCAGTGAAGCGCGGGGGGATCAGCCCCAGCATTTT. This sequence joins TRBV6-1 and TRBJ1-5, with D perhaps matching TRBD1 (5 bases). Germline V gives CDR1 MNHNS, CDR2 SASEGT. Between the trimmed V and J ends, which lost 0 bases and 5 bases, there was a span of 8 bases. The CDR3 consists of 14 residues.

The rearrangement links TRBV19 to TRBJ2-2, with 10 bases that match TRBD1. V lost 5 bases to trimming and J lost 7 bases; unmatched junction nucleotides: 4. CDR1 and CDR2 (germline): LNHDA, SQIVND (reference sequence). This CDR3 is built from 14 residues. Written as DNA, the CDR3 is TGTGCCAGTAGTTTCGACAGGGGGCACGGGGAGCTGTTTTTT. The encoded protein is CASSFDRGHGELFF.

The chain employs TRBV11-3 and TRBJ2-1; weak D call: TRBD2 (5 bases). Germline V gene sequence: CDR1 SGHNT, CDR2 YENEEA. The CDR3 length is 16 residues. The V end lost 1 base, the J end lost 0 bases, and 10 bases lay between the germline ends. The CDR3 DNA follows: TGTGCCAGCAGCTTAGCAACGGGGAGCTCCTACAATGAGCAGTTCTTC. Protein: CASSLATGSSYNEQFF.

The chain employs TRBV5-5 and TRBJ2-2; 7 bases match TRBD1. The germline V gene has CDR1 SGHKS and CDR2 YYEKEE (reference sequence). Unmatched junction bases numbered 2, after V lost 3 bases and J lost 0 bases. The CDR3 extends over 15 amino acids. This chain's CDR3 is CASSWGQTNTGELFF. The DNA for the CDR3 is TGTGCCAGCAGCTGGGGACAGACGAACACCGGGGAGCTGTTTTTT. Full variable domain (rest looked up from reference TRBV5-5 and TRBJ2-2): DAGVTQSPTHLIKTRGQQVTLRCSPISGHKSVSWYQQVLGQGPQFIFQYYEKEERGRGNFPDRFSARQFPNYSSELNVNALLLGDSALYLCASSWGQTNTGELFFGEGSRLTVL.